One T cell receptor beta chain is described in this entry. The record originates from a study of blood T cell repertoires in COVID-19. About the study: The samples span acute and convalescent COVID-19 from the United States, Italy and Spain.

A Seattle source enrolled patients during active infection and followed them longitudinally. Authors' processing steps: Cell counts per sample came from amplifying reference gene primers. The assay was immunoSEQ multiplex PCR, and TCRdb's table has in-frame clones only and misses some. V and J calls and clone size follow that table, whereas D and trimming were derived from the DNA. The sample carries 350,000 or so clones, around 87% recorded once. Trimming at V came to 3 bases and at J to 7 bases, leaving 6 bases not matched to a gene. CDR1 and CDR2 (germline): SGHTA, FQGNSA. This CDR3 region has 15 residues.

Sequenced sample: peripheral blood. The chain uses TRBV7-2 and TRBJ1-2, with 12 bases fitting TRBD1. The sequence was obtained from a woman aged 25 to 39 with COVID-19, enrolled during active disease. CDR3 nucleotides: TGTGCCAGCAGCTTGAAGGGACAGGGGGCTTCTGGCTACACCTTC. Translated: CASSLKGQGASGYTF. Looking up the rest from reference TRBV7-2 and TRBJ1-2 gives the full variable domain: GAGVSQSPSNKVTEKGKDVELRCDPISGHTALYWYRQSLGQGLEFLIYFQGNSAPDKSGLPSDRFSAERTGGSVSTLTIQRTQQEDSAVYLCASSLKGQGASGYTFGSGTRLTVV.